Listed below are T cell receptor beta chains from one sample, sequenced in a study of human T cells and chemical hapten exposure. TCRdb fed the RACE reads into MiXCR, producing one record per CDR3 protein. The table includes over 35,000 distinct CDR3 sequences, 3.7% detected once. Sequenced: whole blood. All receptors derive from a human donor in good health. Some clones in this sample may be carry-over from other donors' samples. Both conserved end residues are part of each CDR3. Fields, in order: V gene, D gene, clone size, J gene, CDR3 protein, CDR3 DNA. A D gene is named only where the DNA matches it firmly. Where a row states a size, it is once, few, many or the class of an expanded clone; other rows omit it.

>TRBV6-5|TRBD1|many|TRBJ2-5
CASSRSFQGAGETQYF
TGTGCCAGCAGCCGCTCATTTCAGGGGGCTGGAGAGACCCAGTACTTC
>TRBV15|-|many|TRBJ2-3
CAVGGSHAMAGRDTQYF
TGTGCCGTAGGAGGGTCCCATGCCATGGCAGGTCGAGATACGCAGTATTTT
>TRBV28|TRBD1|many|TRBJ1-1
CASSPGQLRTEAFF
TGTGCCAGCTCTCCGGGACAGCTAAGAACTGAAGCTTTCTTT
>TRBV5-1|-|-|TRBJ1-1
CASSRRENTEAFF
TGCGCCAGCAGCCGCCGGGAGAACACTGAAGCTTTCTTT
>TRBV7-8|-|many|TRBJ2-7
CASSPGAATYEQYF
TGTGCCAGCAGCCCCGGGGCGGCTACCTACGAGCAGTACTTC
>TRBV5-5|TRBD1|many|TRBJ2-7
CASSWRTGYGGEYF
TGTGCCAGCAGCTGGCGGACAGGGTATGGAGGGGAATACTTC
>TRBV6-1|TRBD2|many|TRBJ2-7
CASSLSGATIYEQYF
TGTGCCAGCAGTTTAAGCGGGGCAACCATCTACGAGCAGTACTTC
>TRBV27|-|many|TRBJ2-2
CASSLLTGELFF
TGTGCCAGCAGTTTACTCACCGGGGAGCTGTTTTTT
>TRBV13|-|few|TRBJ2-1
CASSLGGGIREQFF
TGTGCCAGCAGCTTAGGGGGGGGCATACGTGAGCAGTTCTTC
>TRBV5-8|-|few|TRBJ2-1
CASSARAAGQQFF
TGTGCCAGCAGCGCCCGGGCCGCTGGCCAGCAGTTCTTC
>TRBV27|-|many|TRBJ1-5
CASSLSYPGPNQPQHF
TGTGCCAGCAGTTTATCTTACCCCGGCCCCAATCAGCCCCAGCATTTT
>TRBV12-3/TRBV12-4|TRBD2|many|TRBJ2-3
CASSRSSSGRSTDTQYF
TGTGCCAGCAGCCGTAGCTCTAGCGGACGGAGCACAGATACGCAGTATTTT
>TRBV11-2|TRBD1|few|TRBJ2-7
CASSPTNRDRKTPYEQYF
TGTGCCAGCAGCCCGACTAACCGGGACAGGAAAACCCCTTACGAGCAGTACTTC
>TRBV9|-|many|TRBJ1-2
CASSVAGDIYGYTF
TGTGCCAGCAGCGTAGCTGGGGATATCTATGGCTACACCTTC
>TRBV19|-|-|TRBJ1-2
CASREDSYGYTF
TGTGCCAGTAGGGAGGACAGCTATGGCTACACCTTC
>TRBV3-1|-|-|TRBJ2-5
CASSHGTVAAEDF
TGTGCCAGCAGCCATGGAACTGTCGCAGCCGAGGACTTC
>TRBV14|-|many|TRBJ1-2
CASSQGITVPYGYTF
TGTGCCAGCAGCCAAGGGATAACAGTTCCCTATGGCTACACCTTC
>TRBV3-1|-|few|TRBJ1-5
CASSQTRGNGPQHF
TGTGCCAGCAGCCAAACCAGGGGAAATGGGCCCCAGCATTTT
>TRBV28|TRBD2|many|TRBJ2-3
CASCSGDTQYF
TGTGCCAGCTGTAGCGGGGATACGCAGTATTTT
>TRBV12-3/TRBV12-4|-|few|TRBJ1-2
CASSTYTGNYTF
TGTGCCAGCAGTACTTATACAGGGAATTATACCTTC
>TRBV28|-|many|TRBJ2-7
CASSFGQRTYEQYF
TGTGCCAGCAGTTTCGGTCAGCGTACCTACGAGCAGTACTTC
>TRBV27|-|many|TRBJ2-7
CASSPLGRVYEQYF
TGTGCCAGCAGTCCGTTGGGAAGGGTCTACGAGCAGTACTTC
>TRBV14|-|many|TRBJ2-1
CASSQGNGRKQFF
TGTGCCAGCAGCCAAGGAAACGGTCGGAAGCAGTTCTTC
>TRBV6-5|-|many|TRBJ2-7
CASSYSGTYEQYF
TGTGCCAGCAGTTACTCGGGGACCTACGAGCAGTACTTC
>TRBV11-1|-|many|TRBJ2-4
CASSLGDDIQYF
TGTGCCAGCAGCTTGGGGGACGACATTCAGTACTTC
>TRBV4-1|TRBD2|few|TRBJ2-3
CASSQDRLSGGGDTQYF
TGCGCCAGCAGCCAAGATCGCCTTAGCGGGGGGGGAGATACGCAGTATTTT
>TRBV3-1|TRBD2|many|TRBJ2-5
CASSQGELAGGRETQYF
TGTGCCAGCAGCCAAGGAGAACTAGCGGGAGGGAGGGAGACCCAGTACTTC
>TRBV6-5|-|few|TRBJ2-3
CASSRAGHSNTDTQYF
TGTGCCAGCAGTCGAGCGGGACACTCAAACACAGATACGCAGTATTTT
>TRBV30|-|many|TRBJ2-2
CAWGGLGSTGELFF
TGTGCCTGGGGGGGACTGGGAAGCACCGGGGAGCTGTTTTTT
>TRBV7-6|-|many|TRBJ1-4
CASSQGYGTNEKLFF
TGTGCCAGCAGTCAGGGGTACGGCACTAATGAAAAACTGTTTTTT
>TRBV12-3/TRBV12-4|-|many|TRBJ1-1
CASSLRDTEAFF
TGTGCCAGCAGTCTCAGGGATACTGAAGCTTTCTTT
>TRBV29-1|TRBD2|many|TRBJ2-5
CSVVPGLEQETQYF
TGCAGCGTTGTCCCTGGACTAGAACAAGAGACCCAGTACTTC
>TRBV29-1|TRBD1|many|TRBJ2-7
CSVGGTGYEQYF
TGCAGCGTTGGTGGGACAGGCTACGAGCAGTACTTC
>TRBV4-2|-|many|TRBJ2-1
CASSPTGGPFGEQFF
TGTGCCAGCAGCCCCACCGGCGGACCTTTCGGTGAGCAGTTCTTC
>TRBV6-2/TRBV6-3|TRBD1|many|TRBJ2-3
CASTLSISFGTGGRRTDTQYF
TGTGCCAGCACCCTCTCGATTAGTTTCGGGACAGGGGGACGCCGCACAGATACGCAGTATTTT
>TRBV20-1|-|many|TRBJ2-3
CSARGPWTDSSTDTQYF
TGCAGTGCTAGAGGACCCTGGACAGATTCTAGCACAGATACGCAGTATTTT
>TRBV3-1|TRBD1|many|TRBJ2-4
CASSQAGGVAKNIQYF
TGTGCCAGCAGCCAGGCAGGGGGTGTAGCCAAAAACATTCAGTACTTC
>TRBV5-1|-|many|TRBJ1-1
CASSLDIRTDLNTEAFF
TGCGCCAGCAGCTTGGACATCAGGACAGATTTGAACACTGAAGCTTTCTTT
>TRBV6-6|-|few|TRBJ2-3
CASSYGYGHTDTQYF
TGTGCCAGCAGTTACGGGTACGGACACACAGATACGCAGTATTTT
>TRBV10-1|TRBD1|few|TRBJ1-1
CASSSGTENTEAFF
TGCGCCAGCAGCTCCGGGACAGAGAACACTGAAGCTTTCTTT
>TRBV20-1|TRBD2|many|TRBJ2-7
CSARDQTSGRNEQYF
TGCAGTGCTAGAGATCAGACTAGCGGGAGGAACGAGCAGTACTTC
>TRBV12-3/TRBV12-4|TRBD2|few|TRBJ2-7
CASTPGGGYEQYF
TGTGCCAGCACCCCGGGGGGGGGCTACGAGCAGTACTTC
>TRBV2|TRBD1|many|TRBJ2-2
CASRDRGLGELFF
TGTGCCAGCAGAGACAGGGGGCTCGGGGAGCTGTTTTTT
>TRBV10-3|TRBD2|many|TRBJ2-6
CAISVNGRNTGANVLTF
TGTGCCATCAGTGTTAACGGGAGGAACACTGGGGCCAACGTCCTGACTTTC
>TRBV5-1|-|many|TRBJ1-5
CASSLKQGLSDQPQHF
TGCGCCAGCAGCTTGAAGCAGGGGCTTAGTGATCAGCCCCAGCATTTT
>TRBV13|TRBD2|many|TRBJ2-1
CASSSGTSRANEQFF
TGTGCCAGCAGCTCCGGGACTAGCAGGGCCAATGAGCAGTTCTTC